These 16 T cell receptor beta chains were all obtained from the same sample, sequenced in a study of a mutant IDH1 vaccine in newly diagnosed glioma. No antigens are known for them. This table comes from immunoSEQ multiplex PCR, and its TCRdb copy is limited to in-frame clones, with some not included. The repertoire has about 28,000 clones, about nine tenths of them found once; the top ten carry roughly 3.5%. The time point is: week 5, during vaccination. The content of each vaccine dose was 300 ug of mutant IDH1 20-mer peptide, and topical imiquimod accompanied it. This specimen was peripheral blood mononuclear cells (PBMCs), taken from a glioma patient whose treatment included an IDH1 peptide vaccine. The receptors originated from a woman in her 40s with glioma. Some clones in this sample may be carry-over from other donors' samples.

This rearrangement joins TRBV5-1 to TRBJ1-2, with 7 positions matching TRBD1. V lost 4 bases to trimming and J lost 4 bases; unmatched junction nucleotides: 10. Germline V gene data show CDR1 as SGHRS and CDR2 as YFSETQ. The CDR3 has 15 amino acids. The CDR3 nucleotides are TGCGCCAGCAGCCCCCGAGGGACAGACATCTATGGCTACACCTTC. This codes for CASSPRGTDIYGYTF.

This clone showed up just once. The V gene is TRBV10-3, the J gene TRBJ2-7; TRBD2 aligns across 9 bases. There are 15 residues in the CDR3. Per the germline V gene, CDR1 is ENHRY and CDR2 is SYGVKD. V trimming: 6 bases; J trimming: 1 base; junction bases outside the gene matches: 7. For the CDR3, the DNA is TGTGCCATCAGCCCCAGCGGGGGGAGATCCTACGAGCAGTACTTC. Translation gives CAISPSGGRSYEQYF.

The genes are TRBV5-1 and TRBJ1-4, with unresolved D. V lost 4 bases and J 8 bases, leaving 18 bases between the germline ends. Germline V lookup: CDR1 SGHRS, CDR2 YFSETQ. This CDR3 region has 15 residues. The DNA for the CDR3 is TGCGCCAGCAGCCCCCACCAAAGCAGTAGGGAAAAACTGTTTTTT. It yields the protein CASSPHQSSREKLFF.

The chain employs TRBV6-5 and TRBJ2-2; 9 bases are a match to TRBD1. Per the germline V gene, CDR1 is MNHEY and CDR2 is SVGAGI. CDR3 length: 15 amino acids. After removal of 7 bases from V and 5 bases from J, the junction contained 8 bases not matched to a gene. CDR3 sequence (DNA): TGTGCCAGCACCTTAGGGACAGGGAGTACCGGGGAGCTGTTTTTT. Amino acid sequence: CASTLGTGSTGELFF.

The chain combines TRBV7-9 with TRBJ2-7; no clear D. Germline CDR1 SEHNR, CDR2 FQNEAQ (reference sequence). Trimming removed 5 bases from V and 1 base from J, with 9 bases in between. The CDR3 is 13 residues long. Here the CDR3 DNA reads TGTGCCAGCAGCCCCGGAAATTCCTACGAGCAGTACTTC. This codes for CASSPGNSYEQYF.

The J gene is TRBJ2-2, the V gene TRBV19; 11 bases line up with TRBD2. Per germline, CDR1 LNHDA and CDR2 SQIVND (reference sequence). V shed 9 bases and J 6 bases; nucleotides not matched to a gene: 12. There are 16 residues in the CDR3. In nucleotides, the CDR3 is TGTGCCAGCTCGAATAAGGGACTAGCGGTTCCCGGGGAGCTGTTTTTT. Amino acid sequence: CASSNKGLAVPGELFF.

The J gene is TRBJ2-7, the V gene TRBV5-1; D is unclear. CDR3 length: 15 residues. CDR1 SGHRS and CDR2 YFSETQ come from the germline V gene. Trimming removed 0 bases at V and 1 base at J, with 11 bases between. The CDR3 region has the DNA TGCGCCAGCAGCTTGGGTGTTAGCAGATCCTACGAGCAGTACTTC. Translation: CASSLGVSRSYEQYF.

This chain joins TRBV7-3 and TRBJ2-1; the D is unclear. The germline V gene has CDR1 SGHTA and CDR2 FQGTGA. V lost 0 bases and J 10 bases, leaving 10 bases between the germline ends. The CDR3 has 13 residues. The CDR3 DNA sequence: TGTGCCAGCAGCTTAACAGCCGCCGGGGAGCAGTTCTTC. It encodes CASSLTAAGEQFF. Combining the CDR3 with reference TRBV7-3 and TRBJ2-1 gives the whole variable domain GAGVSQTPSNKVTEKGKYVELRCDPISGHTALYWYRQSLGQGPEFLIYFQGTGAADDSGLPNDRFFAVRPEGSVSTLKIQRTERGDSAVYLCASSLTAAGEQFFGPGTRLTVL.

The V call is TRBV5-1, the J call TRBJ1-4; 11 positions match TRBD1. This CDR3 comprises 15 residues. V trimming: 4 bases; J trimming: 7 bases; junction bases outside the gene matches: 6. CDR1 and CDR2 (germline): SGHRS, YFSETQ. CDR3 loop: CASSTGTGGREKLFF. The CDR3 region has the DNA TGCGCCAGCAGCACTGGGACAGGGGGTCGTGAAAAACTGTTTTTT. The full variable domain, its missing parts supplied by reference TRBV5-1 and TRBJ1-4, is KAGVTQTPRYLIKTRGQQVTLSCSPISGHRSVSWYQQTPGQGLQFLFEYFSETQRNKGNFPGRFSGRQFSNSRSEMNVSTLELGDSALYLCASSTGTGGREKLFFGSGTQLSVL.

The chain couples TRBV27 to TRBJ2-2; 9 nucleotides agree with TRBD2. After removal of 3 bases from V and 9 bases from J, the junction contained 8 bases not matched to a gene. Germline V gene data show CDR1 as MNHEY and CDR2 as SMNVEV (reference sequence). The CDR3 runs 15 residues. CDR3 residues: CASSFSPSGKRELFF. In DNA form, the CDR3 reads TGTGCCAGCAGTTTTTCTCCTAGCGGGAAAAGGGAGCTGTTTTTT.

The V call is TRBV2, the J call TRBJ2-3, with D unclear. The CDR3 has 14 amino acids. Germline assignment: CDR1 SNHLY and CDR2 FYNNEI. V was clipped by 4 bases and J by 6 bases, with 14 bases between them. The CDR3 coding sequence is TGTGCCAGCAGTGTTGGCAGCACCGTTGATACGCAGTATTTT. Its translation is CASSVGSTVDTQYF.

V and J are TRBV7-2 and TRBJ1-6; no firm D call. This CDR3 contains 15 residues. In germline, CDR1 is SGHTA, CDR2 FQGNSA. Trimming took 2 bases from V and 7 from J, leaving 12 bases between them. CDR3 residues: CASSLRSAENSPLHF. CDR3 coding DNA: TGTGCCAGCAGCTTAAGGTCGGCCGAAAATTCACCCCTCCACTTT.

The chain recombines TRBV29-1 with TRBJ2-7; TRBD2 might be the D (5 bases). Between the trimmed V and J ends, which lost 6 bases and 3 bases, there was a span of 15 bases. CDR1 is SQVTM, CDR2 ANQGSEA, per germline. The CDR3 is 13 residues long. The DNA for the CDR3 is TGCAGCGTCTCTGGACCAGCGGACTACGAGCAGTACTTC. It translates to CSVSGPADYEQYF.

This clone occurred once. This chain uses TRBV9 with TRBJ2-5; perhaps TRBD2 as D (7 bases). The CDR3 consists of 15 residues. With 1 base removed from V and 5 bases from J, the gap between germline ends came to 15 bases. Looked up from germline, CDR1 is SGDLS and CDR2 is YYNGEE. As DNA, the CDR3 is TGTGCCAGCAGCGTATCAAAGGGGAGGGGGGAGACCCAGTACTTC. It is translated as CASSVSKGRGETQYF.

This sequence joins TRBV13 and TRBJ2-2; D remains unclear. Trimming took off 4 bases at V and 5 bases at J, with 5 bases between the two ends. Germline CDR1 and CDR2: PRHDT and FYEKMQ (reference sequence). The CDR3 has 12 residues. The CDR3 DNA follows: TGTGCCAGCAGCTCGACTACCGGGGAGCTGTTTTTT. This codes for CASSSTTGELFF.

The chain has TRBV5-1 and TRBJ2-2; D ambiguous. Germline values: CDR1 SGHRS, CDR2 YFSETQ. V was clipped by 7 bases and J by 1 base, with 11 bases between them. The CDR3 runs to 14 residues. The CDR3 DNA is TGCGCCAGCCGTTCGTCCCTGAACACCGGGGAGCTGTTTTTT. This codes for CASRSSLNTGELFF.